This T cell receptor beta chain was documented in a study of T cells in localized non-small cell lung cancer. Overall study results and limits: Appearance in adjacent lung was seen for a median 57 of the top 100 tumor clones. Since sequencing was restricted to only one region of the tumor, intratumor heterogeneity remains a possibility. Exceeding tumor, uninvolved adjacent lung had the highest T cell clonality.

Note on this clone: The antigen is not known.

The CDR3 contains 15 residues. V was trimmed by 3 bases and J by 6 bases, leaving 14 bases between them. From germline, CDR1 is MGHRA and CDR2 YSYEKL. Profiled with immunoSEQ multiplex PCR; TCRdb holds only in-frame clones, not every one. The repertoire holds 25,000 to 35,000 clones, around 94% seen once, with around 0.66% in the top ten. Sequenced here: peripheral blood, sampled before any cancer treatment. V gene TRBV4-1 combines with J gene TRBJ2-2; D is possibly TRBD1 (6 bases). The sequence came from a woman aged 35 to 70 with stage I lung adenocarcinoma. CDR3 region: CASSQEGGTAGELFF. CDR3 nucleotide sequence: TGCGCCAGCAGCCAGGAAGGGGGAACGGCCGGGGAGCTGTTTTTT.